These 28 T cell receptor beta chains originate from one sample sequenced in a study of identical twins. MiXCR, run by TCRdb on the 5' RACE reads, gives a single entry per CDR3 protein. The sample records fewer than 500,000 distinct CDR3 sequences, 24% being singletons. These records were also assigned to another study, of T cells expressing NK-cell markers.

The source material was CD4+ T cells sorted from blood. These receptor sequences come from a woman aged 18 to 35 in good health.

This clonotype has a handful of counts. The V gene is TRBV7-9, the J gene TRBJ2-3; D is ambiguous. CDR1 is SEHNR and CDR2 is FQNEAQ in the germline V gene (reference sequence). The length of the CDR3 is 14 residues. V lost 3 bases and J 0 bases, leaving 7 bases between the germline ends. The CDR3 region has the DNA TGTGCCAGCAGCTTTACGAGAAGCACAGATACGCAGTATTTT. Protein sequence: CASSFTRSTDTQYF.

This clonotype was seen a handful of times. The chain joins TRBV20-1 to TRBJ2-2, with D possibly TRBD2 on 5 matching bases. V was clipped by 2 bases and J by 1 base, with 11 bases between them. The CDR3 contains 15 residues. Germline V gene sequence: CDR1 DFQATT, CDR2 SNEGSKA (reference sequence). The DNA for the CDR3 is TGCAGTGCTAGATGGACTCTCAAGAACACCGGGGAGCTGTTTTTT. Protein: CSARWTLKNTGELFF.

Comments on this clonotype: The junction differs from germline at one of its ends, possibly a read error. The chain is built from TRBV20-1 and TRBJ2-5; 9 nucleotides match TRBD2. Per the germline V gene, CDR1 is DFQATT and CDR2 is SNEGSKA (reference sequence). The CDR3 runs to 14 residues. CDR3 residues: CSARLAGYQETQHF. In nucleotides, the CDR3 is TGCAGTGCTAGACTAGCGGGGTACCAAGAGACCCAGCACTTC.

This clonotype showed up just a few times. The CDR3 coding sequence is TGTGCCAGTATCGGTGGAATCGGTGGCTACACCTTC. Amino acid sequence: CASIGGIGGYTF. J is TRBJ1-2 and V is TRBV19; D is unclear. The CDR3 loop spans 12 amino acids. Germline lookup yields CDR1 LNHDA and CDR2 SQIVND (reference sequence). The germline V and J ends were trimmed by 7 bases and 7 bases, with 13 bases remaining between them.

The chain combines TRBV18 with TRBJ2-7; D unclear. The germline CDR1 and CDR2 sequences are KGHSH and LQKENI. Trimming took 6 bases from V and 5 from J, leaving 20 bases between them. There are 15 residues in the CDR3. As DNA, the CDR3 is TGTGCCAGCTCGCCGAAGACCACGGCCGGCCACGAGCAGTACTTC. Encoded protein: CASSPKTTAGHEQYF.

In DNA, the CDR3 is TGTGCCAGCAGTGATGACGGACAATCGAGTCGTGGTGTCACATGGGCAAGGGCTTTCTTT. Amino acids: CASSDDGQSSRGVTWARAFF. The chain links TRBV6-1 to TRBJ1-1; weak D call: TRBD1 (5 bases). The CDR3 length is 20 residues. Germline values: CDR1 MNHNS, CDR2 SASEGT. Trimming removed 3 bases from V and 11 bases from J, with 37 bases in between.

The rearrangement joins TRBV2 to TRBJ2-7, with D tentatively TRBD2 (6 bases). CDR1 SNHLY and CDR2 FYNNEI come from the germline V gene. Trimming shortened V by 4 bases and J by 1 base, and 11 bases separated the two germline ends. The CDR3 spans 14 residues. The CDR3 is CASSGPGLSYEQYF. As DNA, the CDR3 is TGTGCCAGCAGTGGACCGGGACTTTCCTACGAGCAGTACTTC.

This clonotype has more than one count but fewer than ten. This chain uses TRBV4-1 with TRBJ2-2; D gene ambiguous. The CDR3 loop spans 15 amino acids. Germline-derived CDR1 and CDR2 are MGHRA and YSYEKL. Trimming left V 0 bases short and J 0 bases short, with 5 bases between. The CDR3: CASSQDPANTGELFF. Here the CDR3 DNA reads TGCGCCAGCAGCCAAGATCCTGCGAACACCGGGGAGCTGTTTTTT.

This clonotype was seen a few times. The rearrangement joins TRBV12-5 to TRBJ2-6; D call uncertain. V was clipped by 5 bases and J by 0 bases, with 2 bases between them. This CDR3 spans 13 amino acids. Germline lookup yields CDR1 LGHNT and CDR2 FRNRAP. The chain's CDR3 is CASGPSGANVLTF. CDR3 DNA sequence: TGTGCTAGTGGTCCCTCTGGGGCCAACGTCCTGACTTTC.

The CDR3 reads CASSSQGATDTQYF. The CDR3 bases are TGTGCCAGCAGCTCCCAGGGTGCGACAGATACGCAGTATTTT. V gene TRBV7-9 combines with J gene TRBJ2-3; possible D gene TRBD1, 5 bases. V lost 4 bases and J 3 bases, leaving 11 bases between the germline ends. The CDR3 sequence is 14 residues long. The germline V gene has CDR1 SEHNR and CDR2 FQNEAQ (reference sequence).

Only a few counts were recorded for this clonotype. The J gene is TRBJ1-1, the V gene TRBV12-3 or TRBV12-4; D might be TRBD1 (5 bases). Trimming removed 3 bases at V and 1 base at J, with 9 bases between. CDR3 length: 14 residues. The CDR3 DNA reads as TGTGCCAGCAGTTTTTACAGGCGGAACACTGAAGCTTTCTTT. It codes for CASSFYRRNTEAFF.

The chain couples TRBV9 to TRBJ2-3; the match to TRBD2 covers 10 bases. The V and J ends lost 5 bases and 4 bases, in that order; junction bases with no gene match: 7. This CDR3 has 15 amino acids. Germline assignment: CDR1 SGDLS and CDR2 YYNGEE. CDR3 coding DNA: TGTGCCAGCAGTGGAGCGGGGGGGGCGTCAGATACGCAGTATTTT. Translating gives CASSGAGGASDTQYF.

The gene calls are TRBV12-5 and TRBJ2-5; D not resolved. The germline V gene encodes CDR1 LGHNT and CDR2 FRNRAP. The CDR3 totals 11 residues. Trimming took off 3 bases at V and 9 bases at J, with 8 bases between the two ends. The CDR3 here is CASGLRGSQYF. CDR3 nucleotides: TGTGCTAGTGGTTTAAGAGGTTCCCAGTACTTC.

This clonotype occurred a few times. The genes are TRBV6-2 or TRBV6-3 and TRBJ2-3; no reliable D call. The CDR3 is made up of 15 amino acids. Germline V gene lookup returns CDR1 MNHEY and CDR2 SVGEGT. With 0 bases removed from V and 0 bases from J, the gap between germline ends came to 7 bases. The CDR3 spells CASSYSMGSTDTQYF. CDR3 nucleotide sequence: TGTGCCAGCAGTTACTCGATGGGGAGCACAGATACGCAGTATTTT.

This clonotype was observed a few times. This chain joins TRBV12-3 or TRBV12-4 and TRBJ2-1; D ambiguous. V lost 7 bases and J lost 6, with 22 bases in between. CDR3 size: 16 residues. CDR3 sequence: CASTGGRRSSGNEQFF. The CDR3, as DNA: TGTGCCAGCACCGGCGGCAGGCGGTCGAGTGGCAATGAGCAGTTCTTC.

This clonotype appeared a few times. The V and J genes are TRBV7-2 and TRBJ2-1; 11 nucleotides align to TRBD2. The germline gives CDR1 SGHTA, CDR2 FQGNSA. J was trimmed by 9 bases and V by 5 bases; bases with no gene match: 15. The CDR3 loop spans 17 amino acids. The CDR3 sequence: CASSGLPTSGSPGEQFF. In nucleotides, the CDR3 is TGTGCCAGCAGCGGACTCCCCACTAGCGGGAGTCCGGGTGAGCAGTTCTTC.

The genes are TRBV12-3 or TRBV12-4 and TRBJ1-1; the D is unclear. Trimming took 3 bases from V and 1 from J, leaving 6 bases between them. CDR3 size: 13 residues. The CDR3 sequence: CASSFPRNTEAFF. CDR3 DNA sequence: TGTGCCAGCAGTTTCCCCCGGAACACTGAAGCTTTCTTT.

This clonotype has just a few counts. The chain has TRBV5-5 and TRBJ2-2; 9 positions agree with TRBD1. CDR3 length equals 14 residues. Germline trimming cut 4 bases from V and 6 bases from J; bases unmatched to any gene: 4. Germline-derived CDR1 and CDR2 are SGHKS and YYEKEE (reference sequence). CDR3 residues: CASSRQGGAGELFF. The CDR3, as DNA: TGTGCCAGCAGCCGACAGGGGGGCGCCGGGGAGCTGTTTTTT.

The V and J genes are TRBV3-1 and TRBJ2-3, with D hard to call. Per the germline V gene, CDR1 is LGHDT and CDR2 is YNNKEL (reference sequence). This CDR3 spans 14 amino acids. Trimming shortened V by 1 base and J by 3 bases, and 8 bases separated the two germline ends. CDR3 DNA sequence: TGTGCCAGCAGCCAAGGGGTGGGGACAGATACGCAGTATTTT. It encodes CASSQGVGTDTQYF.

A few counts support this clonotype. J is TRBJ1-2 and V is TRBV19; 7 nucleotides line up with TRBD1. CDR1 is LNHDA and CDR2 is SQIVND in the germline V gene (reference sequence). Trimming at V came to 3 bases and at J to 8 bases, leaving 12 bases not matched to a gene. This CDR3 is built from 15 residues. CDR3 region: CASSIPNDRVYGYTF. In DNA form, the CDR3 reads TGTGCCAGTAGTATCCCGAACGACAGGGTATACGGCTACACCTTC. Looking up the rest from reference TRBV19 and TRBJ1-2 gives the full variable domain: DGGITQSPKYLFRKEGQNVTLSCEQNLNHDAMYWYRQDPGQGLRLIYYSQIVNDFQKGDIAEGYSVSREKKESFPLTVTSAQKNPTAFYLCASSIPNDRVYGYTFGSGTRLTVV.

The sample holds a few counts of this clonotype. This rearrangement joins TRBV5-1 to TRBJ2-1; TRBD2 aligns across 8 bases. The J segment lost 4 bases and the V segment lost 1 base, leaving 7 bases of the junction unmatched. The CDR3 has 16 residues. CDR1 is SGHRS, CDR2 YFSETQ, per germline. The CDR3 sequence: CASSLSGRGAYNEQFF. The CDR3 nucleotides read TGCGCCAGCAGCTTGTCGGGGCGGGGGGCGTACAATGAGCAGTTCTTC.

The chain employs TRBV9 and TRBJ2-5; 10 bases fit TRBD2. Per the germline V gene, CDR1 is SGDLS and CDR2 is YYNGEE. There are 15 residues in the CDR3. V shed 0 bases and J 4 bases; nucleotides not matched to a gene: 3. The CDR3 DNA reads as TGTGCCAGCAGCGTAGCTAGCGGGAGCGCAGAGACCCAGTACTTC. Its translation: CASSVASGSAETQYF.

The rearrangement joins TRBV27 to TRBJ2-7; TRBD2 matches at 9 bases. The CDR3 sequence is 15 residues long. Germline CDR1 is MNHEY and CDR2 is SMNVEV (reference sequence). With V trimmed by 7 bases and J by 3 bases, 10 bases remained unmatched. The CDR3 nucleotides read TGTGCCAGCAAGACTCCGGGACTAGCAAACTACGAGCAGTACTTC. Translating gives CASKTPGLANYEQYF.

J is TRBJ1-4 and V is TRBV10-2; maybe TRBD1 (6 bases). This CDR3 has 15 residues. The germline gives CDR1 WSHSY, CDR2 SAAADI. V dropped 0 bases and J dropped 4 bases, with 9 bases sitting between them. CDR3 coding DNA: TGCGCCAGCAGTGAGTCGAGGGGGGTTAATGAAAAACTGTTTTTT. It specifies CASSESRGVNEKLFF.

The chain joins TRBV4-3 to TRBJ2-7; TRBD1 might be the D (6 bases). The V end was cut by 0 bases, the J end by 0 bases, with 12 bases between. Germline V gives CDR1 LGHNA, CDR2 YSLEER. CDR3 length equals 16 residues. CDR3 region: CASSQEAGAPSYEQYF. As DNA, the CDR3 is TGCGCCAGCAGCCAAGAAGCAGGGGCACCCTCCTACGAGCAGTACTTC.

The chain couples TRBV30 to TRBJ1-1, with D unresolved. This CDR3 has 14 amino acids. Germline V gene data show CDR1 as GTSNPN and CDR2 as SVGIG (reference sequence). V dropped 4 bases and J dropped 6 bases, with 18 bases sitting between them. The CDR3 DNA reads as TGTGCCTGGAAAGTGTTTTTTCACGTAGCTGAAGCTTTCTTT. Its protein product is CAWKVFFHVAEAFF.

The CDR3 DNA sequence: TGTGCCAGCAGTTTAATGGGGCCCGAGCAGTACTTC. Translation: CASSLMGPEQYF. The chain couples TRBV12-3 or TRBV12-4 to TRBJ2-7, with a weak D call TRBD1 (5 bases). The length of the CDR3 is 12 residues. The V end lost 2 bases, the J end lost 6 bases, and 8 bases lay between the germline ends.

This clonotype appeared a few times. The chain carries TRBV20-1 and TRBJ2-4, with 9 bases matching TRBD2. In germline, CDR1 is DFQATT, CDR2 SNEGSKA (reference sequence). This CDR3 is built from 15 residues. V lost 4 bases to trimming and J lost 6 bases; unmatched junction nucleotides: 10. CDR3 coding DNA: TGCAGTGCTACCCGAATAGCGGGGGTAGGAAACATTCAGTACTTC. Protein product: CSATRIAGVGNIQYF.